This TCR beta chain stems from a study of shared clonotypes between healthy human individuals. Points from the study as a whole: The low donor count limited represented genetic and exposure-history diversity.

The CDR3 is 19 amino acids. Unmatched junction bases numbered 12, after V lost 4 bases and J lost 4 bases. CDR1 is MNHEY and CDR2 is SMNVEV in the germline V gene (reference sequence). Remarks on this clone: Its antigen is unidentified.

Produced via immunoSEQ multiplex PCR; TCRdb's table is partial and in-frame only. The table has 600,000 to 750,000 clones, 55% to 75% seen once; the top ten hold around 1.8%. This sequence joins TRBV27 and TRBJ2-2; TRBD2 matches at 13 bases. The receptor's source is a woman between 25 and 40 years old in good health. Sequencing was performed on memory CD4+ T cells sorted from blood. The subset is: CD45RA-negative fraction. CDR3 DNA: TGTGCCAGCAGTTCAGGACTAGCGGGAGTGGAAAGTTTCACCGGGGAGCTGTTTTTT. It translates to CASSSGLAGVESFTGELFF.